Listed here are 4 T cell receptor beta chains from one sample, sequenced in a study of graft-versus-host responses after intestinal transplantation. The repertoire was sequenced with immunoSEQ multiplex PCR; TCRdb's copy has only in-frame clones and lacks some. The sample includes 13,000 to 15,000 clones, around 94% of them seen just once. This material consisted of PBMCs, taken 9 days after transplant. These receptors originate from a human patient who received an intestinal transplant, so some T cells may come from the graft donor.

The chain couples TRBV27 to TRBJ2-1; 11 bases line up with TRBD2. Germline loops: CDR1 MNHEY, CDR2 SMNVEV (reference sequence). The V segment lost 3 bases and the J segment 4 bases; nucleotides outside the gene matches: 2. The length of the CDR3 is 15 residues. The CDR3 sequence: CASSFVAGGYNEQFF. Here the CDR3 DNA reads TGTGCCAGCAGTTTTGTAGCGGGAGGGTACAATGAGCAGTTCTTC.

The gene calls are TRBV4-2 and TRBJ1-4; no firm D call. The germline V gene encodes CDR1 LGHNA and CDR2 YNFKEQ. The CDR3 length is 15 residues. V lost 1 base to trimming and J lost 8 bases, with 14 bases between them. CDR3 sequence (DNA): TGTGCCAGCAGCCAAGGCGACGCCCTGAGGGAAAAACTGTTTTTT. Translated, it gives CASSQGDALREKLFF.

CDR3 nucleotide sequence: TGCGCCACCAGGACAGCGATGTACCAAGAGACCCAGTACTTC. Translated, it gives CATRTAMYQETQYF. The chain joins TRBV5-1 to TRBJ2-5; D is possibly TRBD1 (6 bases). Germline assignment: CDR1 SGHRS and CDR2 YFSETQ. V gave up 9 bases and J gave up 0 bases, with 15 bases separating them. The CDR3 spans 14 residues.

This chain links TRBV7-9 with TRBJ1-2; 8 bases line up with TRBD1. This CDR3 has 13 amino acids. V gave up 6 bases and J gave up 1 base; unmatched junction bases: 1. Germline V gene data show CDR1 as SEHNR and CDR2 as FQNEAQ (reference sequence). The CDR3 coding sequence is TGTGCCAGCAGGACAGGGGTTAACTATGGCTACACCTTC. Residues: CASRTGVNYGYTF.